A selection of T cell receptor beta chains follows, all from one sample in a study of immune evolution from preneoplasia to lung adenocarcinoma. Sequencing was performed with immunoSEQ multiplex PCR; in TCRdb, only in-frame clones are kept and a portion is missing. Of more than 4,000 clones listed, around nine tenths are singletons. The sample consisted of FFPE minimally invasive lung adenocarcinoma tissue. The receptors originated from an older donor with lung adenocarcinoma. Both conserved end residues are part of each CDR3. The D gene is left open where the match is weak. For some rows the clone size is stated as once, few or many, or as a class when expanded; others skip it.

CDR3 protein: CASSSNRGETQYF; CDR3 DNA: TGTGCTAGCAGCTCTAACAGGGGAGAGACCCAGTACTTC; J gene: TRBJ2-5; clone size: .; V gene: TRBV7-7; CDR3 length: 13; D gene: TRBD1
CDR3 protein: CASSSREPAGELFF; CDR3 DNA: TGCGCCAGCAGCTCGAGGGAACCGGCCGGGGAGCTGTTTTTT; J gene: TRBJ2-2; clone size: .; V gene: TRBV5-1; CDR3 length: 14; D gene: .
CDR3 protein: CASSLEGQGGGKNIQYF; CDR3 DNA: TGTGCCAGCAGCTTAGAAGGACAGGGAGGGGGGAAAAACATTCAGTACTTC; J gene: TRBJ2-4; clone size: .; V gene: TRBV11-2; CDR3 length: 17; D gene: .
CDR3 protein: CASSLGGEQYF; CDR3 DNA: TGTGCCAGCAGCTTAGGGGGTGAGCAGTACTTC; J gene: TRBJ2-7; clone size: once; V gene: TRBV13; CDR3 length: 11; D gene: .
CDR3 protein: CASSLVFSYEQYF; CDR3 DNA: TGTGCCAGCAGTCTCGTATTCTCCTACGAGCAGTACTTC; J gene: TRBJ2-7; clone size: .; V gene: TRBV2; CDR3 length: 13; D gene: .
CDR3 protein: CASSGVAPNGYTF; CDR3 DNA: TGTGCCAGCAGCGGAGTGGCACCCAATGGCTACACCTTC; J gene: TRBJ1-2; clone size: .; V gene: TRBV5-8; CDR3 length: 13; D gene: .
CDR3 protein: CASSFSASGSYNEQFF; CDR3 DNA: TGTGCCAGCAGCTTTTCGGCGAGCGGGAGCTACAATGAGCAGTTCTTC; J gene: TRBJ2-1; clone size: .; V gene: TRBV11-2; CDR3 length: 16; D gene: TRBD2
CDR3 protein: CASSMTSGTEQYF; CDR3 DNA: TGTGCCAGCAGCATGACTAGCGGGACTGAGCAGTACTTC; J gene: TRBJ2-7; clone size: .; V gene: TRBV5-6; CDR3 length: 13; D gene: TRBD2
CDR3 protein: CASSLDRGRGGQYF; CDR3 DNA: TGTGCCAGCAGCTTAGATCGGGGGCGAGGAGGGCAGTATTTT; J gene: TRBJ2-3; clone size: .; V gene: TRBV7-2; CDR3 length: 14; D gene: .
CDR3 protein: CASILGVEAFF; CDR3 DNA: TGTGCCAGCATCTTAGGGGTCGAAGCTTTCTTT; J gene: TRBJ1-1; clone size: .; V gene: TRBV28; CDR3 length: 11; D gene: .
CDR3 protein: CAWKFSGANVLTF; CDR3 DNA: TGTGCCTGGAAGTTCTCTGGGGCCAACGTCCTGACTTTC; J gene: TRBJ2-6; clone size: .; V gene: TRBV30; CDR3 length: 13; D gene: .